The 32 T cell receptor beta chains in this list originate from one sample, sequenced in a study of shared T cell receptors in the human thymus. Sequencing used immunoSEQ multiplex PCR; TCRdb keeps in-frame clones, though not all of them. The table lists some 700,000 clones, approximately 88% of them singletons. The same data also went into a second study, on human thymus T cells.

Sequencing was carried out using thymocytes. These receptors were obtained from a boy under two years old with a congenital heart defect.

V and J are TRBV30 and TRBJ1-1, with D possibly matching TRBD1 (5 bases). The ends were cut back, 1 base at V and 0 bases at J, with 24 bases in the middle. This CDR3 comprises 19 residues. Germline CDR1 is GTSNPN and CDR2 is SVGIG (reference sequence). The CDR3 DNA follows: TGTGCCTGGAGTGCCCTGCGACTTGTGGGCAGGGTAATGAACACTGAAGCTTTCTTT. Translated, it gives CAWSALRLVGRVMNTEAFF.

The rearrangement uses TRBV21-1 and TRBJ2-7; TRBD1 is taken as the D call from the table, unchecked against the DNA. TRBV21-1 is assigned pseudogene status. CDR3 length: 14 residues. The CDR3 region has the DNA TGTGCCAGCAGCTCTCAGACAGGATACTACGAGCAGTACTTC. Its protein product is CASSSQTGYYEQYF.

The chain couples TRBV15 to TRBJ2-1, with D possibly matching TRBD2 (5 bases). The CDR3 consists of 19 residues. The V gene's germline CDR1 is LNHNV and CDR2 YYDKDF (reference sequence). V shed 0 bases and J shed 8 bases, with 26 bases lying between them. The CDR3 loop reads CATSRDLPFEGLPRDEQFF. In DNA, the CDR3 is TGTGCCACCAGCAGAGACCTCCCCTTTGAGGGCTTACCCCGGGATGAGCAGTTCTTC.

This sequence joins TRBV29-1 and TRBJ2-2; 8 nucleotides match TRBD1. Germline lookup yields CDR1 SQVTM and CDR2 ANQGSEA. V was clipped by 3 bases and J by 5 bases; unmatched bases: 5. The CDR3 is made up of 14 amino acids. CDR3: CSVEPGGATGELFF. The DNA for the CDR3 is TGCAGCGTTGAGCCAGGGGGCGCAACCGGGGAGCTGTTTTTT.

The chain combines TRBV7-2 with TRBJ2-5; 9 bases align to TRBD1. Germline-derived CDR1 and CDR2 are SGHTA and FQGNSA. The junction had 2 bases not matched to a gene; V was cut back by 4 bases and J by 5 bases. The CDR3 runs 13 residues. DNA of the CDR3: TGTGCCAGCAGCTCAGGACAGGGGGAGACCCAGTACTTC. It encodes CASSSGQGETQYF. The whole variable domain, remainder taken from reference TRBV7-2 and TRBJ2-5, is GAGVSQSPSNKVTEKGKDVELRCDPISGHTALYWYRQSLGQGLEFLIYFQGNSAPDKSGLPSDRFSAERTGGSVSTLTIQRTQQEDSAVYLCASSSGQGETQYFGPGTRLLVL.

The chain joins TRBV11-2 to TRBJ2-3; TRBD1 is a possible D gene (5 bases). Trimming pared 0 bases from V and 4 bases from J, leaving 14 bases between. Germline V CDR1 and CDR2: SGHAT, FQNNGV. The CDR3 consists of 16 residues. DNA of the CDR3: TGTGCCAGCAGCTTAGAACGTTGGCAGGGCTCAGATACGCAGTATTTT. It codes for CASSLERWQGSDTQYF.

V usage is TRBV28 and J usage is TRBJ2-7; 8 nucleotides align to TRBD1. Trimming removed 2 bases from V and 6 bases from J; junction bases left unmatched: 12. The CDR3 extends over 16 amino acids. Per germline, CDR1 MDHEN and CDR2 SYDVKM. In DNA, the CDR3 is TGTGCCAGCAGTTTAATAGCCCGCGGACAGGGACCCGAGCAGTACTTC. It encodes CASSLIARGQGPEQYF.

The chain joins TRBV28 to TRBJ2-3, with 9 bases identical to TRBD1. The germline V gene has CDR1 MDHEN and CDR2 SYDVKM. J was trimmed by 3 bases and V by 2 bases; bases with no gene match: 9. This CDR3 has 17 amino acids. Written as DNA, the CDR3 is TGTGCCAGCAGTTTAGAAGGGGGAGACAGGGGGACAGATACGCAGTATTTT. Amino acid sequence: CASSLEGGDRGTDTQYF. Based on the CDR3 plus reference TRBV28 and TRBJ2-3, the full variable domain is DVKVTQSSRYLVKRTGEKVFLECVQDMDHENMFWYRQDPGLGLRLIYFSYDVKMKEKGDIPEGYSVSREKKERFSLILESASTNQTSMYLCASSLEGGDRGTDTQYFGPGTRLTVL.

A word on this clone: This sample also contains other DNA sequences that code for the same CDR3. The chain carries TRBV12-5 and TRBJ1-1, with D maybe TRBD1 (5 bases). Germline loops: CDR1 LGHNT, CDR2 FRNRAP. There are 16 residues in the CDR3. The V end lost 3 bases, the J end lost 14 bases, and 28 bases lay between the germline ends. DNA for the CDR3: TGTGCTAGTGGTTTTCCTCGCTTGGGCAGGGTAGAAGGAGCCTTCTTT. Its protein is CASGFPRLGRVEGAFF.

The V gene is TRBV11-3, the J gene TRBJ2-1, with TRBD2 identical over 11 bases. Germline loops: CDR1 SGHNT, CDR2 YENEEA. V trimming: 4 bases; J trimming: 4 bases; junction bases outside the gene matches: 6. This CDR3 contains 16 residues. The CDR3 is CASSSSTSGAYNEQFF. The CDR3 DNA is TGTGCCAGCAGCTCATCGACTAGCGGGGCTTACAATGAGCAGTTCTTC.

The J gene is TRBJ1-2, the V gene TRBV28; the D gene is possibly TRBD1 (6 bases). The germline V and J ends were trimmed by 7 bases and 0 bases, with 18 bases remaining between them. The CDR3 has 16 residues. CDR1 and CDR2 from the germline V gene are MDHEN and SYDVKM. The CDR3 here is CASTIRGGEPNYGYTF. The CDR3 DNA sequence: TGTGCCAGCACCATTAGGGGGGGGGAGCCTAACTATGGCTACACCTTC.

The chain is built from TRBV19 and TRBJ2-5, with 8 positions matching TRBD2. In germline, CDR1 is LNHDA, CDR2 SQIVND (reference sequence). V shed 4 bases and J 1 base; nucleotides not matched to a gene: 5. The CDR3 loop spans 15 amino acids. The CDR3 here is CASSTGGVSQETQYF. DNA for the CDR3: TGTGCCAGTAGTACGGGGGGGGTTTCCCAAGAGACCCAGTACTTC.

The chain recombines TRBV2 with TRBJ2-1; 10 bases fit TRBD2. The J segment lost 8 bases and the V segment lost 2 bases, leaving 3 bases of the junction unmatched. This CDR3 is built from 14 residues. Germline assignment: CDR1 SNHLY and CDR2 FYNNEI. The CDR3 nucleotides are TGTGCCAGCAGTGAAAGCGGGAGGGAGGATGAGCAGTTCTTC. Translated: CASSESGREDEQFF.

The gene calls are TRBV5-1 and TRBJ1-1; D may be TRBD1 (5 bases). Trimming stripped 6 bases from V and 4 bases from J, with 13 bases between. The CDR3 contains 13 residues. Per germline, CDR1 SGHRS and CDR2 YFSETQ. The CDR3: CASMAGHLTEAFF. The CDR3 nucleotides are TGCGCCAGCATGGCAGGACACCTCACTGAAGCTTTCTTT.

This chain links TRBV14 with TRBJ2-3; D is uncertain. The CDR3 extends over 12 amino acids. V was trimmed by 0 bases and J by 6 bases, leaving 4 bases between them. Germline assignment: CDR1 SGHDN and CDR2 FVKESK. CDR3 in amino acids: CASSQDGDTQYF. For the CDR3, the DNA is TGTGCCAGCAGCCAAGACGGGGATACGCAGTATTTT.

The count of this clone is one. The V gene is TRBV6-1, the J gene TRBJ1-1, with 8 bases lining up with TRBD1. The CDR3 consists of 15 residues. V was pared by 1 base and J by 5 bases, with 6 bases of the junction left unmatched. CDR1 is MNHNS and CDR2 is SASEGT in the germline V gene. The CDR3 bases are TGTGCCAGCAGTGAAGGCAGACAGGGGCGGACTGAAGCTTTCTTT. This codes for CASSEGRQGRTEAFF.

V usage is TRBV9 and J usage is TRBJ2-1, with TRBD2 matching over 14 bases. V shed 8 bases, J shed 1 base, and the junction held 8 bases outside the gene matches. The CDR3 spans 17 residues. Per the germline V gene, CDR1 is SGDLS and CDR2 is YYNGEE. The CDR3 protein is CARILGTSGGSYNEQFF. CDR3 bases: TGTGCCAGAATTCTCGGGACTAGCGGGGGTTCCTACAATGAGCAGTTCTTC.

A word on this clone: The same CDR3 is also encoded by other DNA sequences in this sample. This sequence joins TRBV5-4 and TRBJ2-2; TRBD2 matches at 8 bases. V was pared by 2 bases and J by 4 bases, with 1 base of the junction left unmatched. CDR1 and CDR2 (germline): SGHNT, YYREEE (reference sequence). This CDR3 has 14 amino acids. The CDR3 loop reads CASSFAGGTGELFF. The DNA of the CDR3 is TGTGCCAGCAGCTTTGCGGGAGGCACCGGGGAGCTGTTTTTT.

This sequence joins TRBV5-1 and TRBJ2-2; D not resolved. The germline V and J ends were trimmed by 1 base and 7 bases, with 2 bases remaining between them. Looked up from germline, CDR1 is SGHRS and CDR2 is YFSETQ. The CDR3 has 11 amino acids. CDR3 in amino acids: CASSLRGELFF. The CDR3 DNA sequence: TGCGCCAGCAGCTTGCGCGGGGAGCTGTTTTTT.

In this sample, this clone turned up once. J is TRBJ2-1 and V is TRBV30; TRBD2 agrees at 10 bases. The J segment lost 9 bases and the V segment lost 3 bases, leaving 20 bases of the junction unmatched. CDR3 length equals 18 residues. The germline CDR1 and CDR2 sequences are GTSNPN and SVGIG (reference sequence). DNA for the CDR3: TGTGCCTGGAGCGGCCTAGCGGGAGTCCAACCCCGGCGAGGTGAGCAGTTCTTC. It codes for CAWSGLAGVQPRRGEQFF.

The chain joins TRBV6-4 to TRBJ2-3; TRBD1 might be the D (6 bases). CDR1 is MRHNA, CDR2 SNTAGT, per germline. With 6 bases removed from V and 2 bases from J, the gap between germline ends came to 9 bases. This CDR3 contains 13 residues. The CDR3: CASSGDNTDTQYF. CDR3 in DNA: TGTGCCAGCAGCGGGGACAACACAGATACGCAGTATTTT.

The chain employs TRBV5-6 and TRBJ2-6; maybe TRBD1 (6 bases). The CDR3 consists of 16 residues. Germline V gene sequence: CDR1 SGHDT, CDR2 YYEEEE. The V end lost 9 bases, the J end lost 0 bases, and 16 bases lay between the germline ends. For the CDR3, the DNA is TGTGCCACTCGGACAGCGGAAAGCTCTGGGGCCAACGTCCTGACTTTC. The encoded protein is CATRTAESSGANVLTF.

The chain combines TRBV10-3 with TRBJ1-1; D is unclear. This CDR3 has 15 amino acids. Germline CDR1 is ENHRY and CDR2 is SYGVKD. V was shortened by 3 bases and J by 1 base, with 12 bases between the two germline ends. The CDR3 protein is CAISDPTEKNTEAFF. In DNA, the CDR3 is TGTGCCATCAGTGACCCTACAGAGAAGAACACTGAAGCTTTCTTT.

Only one count was recorded for this clone. V and J are TRBV4-2 and TRBJ1-2; no definite D call. Germline CDR1 is LGHNA and CDR2 is YNFKEQ. V shed 0 bases and J shed 4 bases, with 15 bases lying between them. The CDR3 consists of 16 residues. CDR3 bases: TGTGCCAGCAGCCAAGAAAGAAAAGCGTACCGCTATGGCTACACCTTC. Protein: CASSQERKAYRYGYTF.

The rearrangement joins TRBV5-1 to TRBJ2-7; TRBD1 is a possible D gene (6 bases). V lost 0 bases and J 6 bases, leaving 22 bases between the germline ends. The CDR3 consists of 17 residues. Germline lookup yields CDR1 SGHRS and CDR2 YFSETQ. The CDR3 DNA follows: TGCGCCAGCAGCTTGGGGGACCCGGGACACTGGGGGTGCGAGCAGTACTTC. Protein sequence: CASSLGDPGHWGCEQYF.

The chain combines TRBV11-3 with TRBJ2-1, with 8 positions matching TRBD2. Per the germline V gene, CDR1 is SGHNT and CDR2 is YENEEA. J gave up 4 bases and V 4 bases, and 6 bases lay outside the gene matches. The CDR3 runs 15 residues. CDR3 sequence reads: CASSSSAGAYNEQFF. For the CDR3, the DNA is TGTGCCAGCAGCTCCTCAGCGGGAGCATACAATGAGCAGTTCTTC. The full variable domain, completed using reference TRBV11-3 and TRBJ2-1, is EAGVVQSPRYKIIEKKQPVAFWCNPISGHNTLYWYLQNLGQGPELLIRYENEEAVDDSQLPKDRFSAERLKGVDSTLKIQPAELGDSAVYLCASSSSAGAYNEQFFGPGTRLTVL.

This chain connects TRBV29-1 to TRBJ1-1; D possibly corresponds to TRBD1 (6 bases). The CDR3 loop spans 16 amino acids. From germline, CDR1 is SQVTM and CDR2 ANQGSEA. Between the trimmed V and J ends, which lost 6 bases and 3 bases, there was a span of 23 bases. CDR3 DNA sequence: TGCAGCGTCCGACCGGGGGGGTCGGGGGCGGACACTGAAGCTTTCTTT. Protein: CSVRPGGSGADTEAFF.

The V and J genes are TRBV4-3 and TRBJ2-1, with 8 positions matching TRBD2. The CDR3 extends over 14 amino acids. J lost 9 bases, V lost 3 bases, and 7 bases had no gene match. Germline CDR1 is LGHNA and CDR2 is YSLEER. CDR3 protein: CASSQGLEPPEQFF. In DNA, the CDR3 is TGCGCCAGCAGCCAGGGACTAGAACCCCCTGAGCAGTTCTTC.

The chain employs TRBV10-1 and TRBJ1-3; 8 nucleotides match TRBD1. Germline CDR1 and CDR2: WNHNN and SYGVQD (reference sequence). V trimming: 3 bases; J trimming: 3 bases; junction bases outside the gene matches: 7. The CDR3 contains 16 residues. Here the CDR3 DNA reads TGCGCCAGCAGTGATACGGACGACAGGGGTGGAAACACCATATATTTT. Protein sequence: CASSDTDDRGGNTIYF.

The chain is built from TRBV29-1 and TRBJ2-3; 9 bases are shared with TRBD2. V lost 4 bases to trimming and J lost 4 bases; unmatched junction nucleotides: 6. In germline, CDR1 is SQVTM, CDR2 ANQGSEA. The CDR3 runs to 14 residues. CDR3 amino acids: CSVASSGNADTQYF. As DNA, the CDR3 is TGCAGCGTTGCATCTAGCGGGAACGCAGATACGCAGTATTTT.

The V gene is TRBV11-3, the J gene TRBJ2-3; D not certain. Trimming removed 2 bases at V and 6 bases at J, with 18 bases between. CDR1 and CDR2 (germline): SGHNT, YENEEA. CDR3 length equals 16 residues. The CDR3 spells CASSLTRESSRDTQYF. The CDR3 DNA sequence: TGTGCCAGCAGCTTAACCCGTGAGTCCTCGAGGGATACGCAGTATTTT.

The V gene is TRBV10-3, the J gene TRBJ2-6, with D possibly TRBD2 on 5 matching bases. The CDR3 consists of 12 residues. Germline V gene lookup returns CDR1 ENHRY and CDR2 SYGVKD. V lost 2 bases and J lost 12, with 8 bases in between. CDR3 nucleotides: TGTGCCATCAGTGAGGGAGGCCCCGTCCTGACTTTC. Encoded protein: CAISEGGPVLTF.